The next 24 T cell receptor beta chains were all read from a single sample in a study of blood T cell repertoires in COVID-19. The table came from immunoSEQ multiplex PCR; TCRdb's copy has only in-frame clones and leaves some out. This repertoire shows some 150,000 clones, roughly 87% found once; its top ten account for 3.5% to 4.5%. Sequencing was carried out using peripheral blood. The receptors were gathered from a woman aged 55-69 years with active or convalescent COVID-19.

This clone is a singleton in its sample. The genes are TRBV27 and TRBJ2-1, with 8 bases matching TRBD2. With V trimmed by 7 bases and J by 8 bases, 13 bases remained unmatched. This CDR3 is 15 amino acids long. Germline loops: CDR1 MNHEY, CDR2 SMNVEV (reference sequence). This CDR3 reads CASTPSGGPRHEQFF. CDR3 nucleotide sequence: TGTGCCAGCACGCCCTCGGGGGGGCCAAGGCATGAGCAGTTCTTC.

The genes are TRBV10-3 and TRBJ1-1; D may be TRBD1 (5 bases). The ends were cut back, 10 bases at V and 5 bases at J, with 17 bases in the middle. This CDR3 is 13 amino acids long. Germline CDR1 reads ENHRY; CDR2 reads SYGVKD. In DNA, the CDR3 is TGTGCCACGCAGGGCGGGGAGAAGACTGAAGCTTTCTTT. It translates to CATQGGEKTEAFF.

This chain connects TRBV4-3 to TRBJ2-3, with TRBD2 matching over 8 bases. This CDR3 is 16 amino acids long. Trimming took 4 bases from V and 3 from J; bases not matched to a gene: 9. Germline CDR1 is LGHNA and CDR2 is YSLEER. CDR3 amino acids: CASSLEPGGGTDTQYF. The DNA of the CDR3 is TGCGCCAGCAGCCTAGAACCCGGGGGGGGAACAGATACGCAGTATTTT.

The genes are TRBV19 and TRBJ2-4, with TRBD1 matching 7 bases. Losses at the gene ends were 1 base for V and 4 bases for J; bases not matched to a gene: 4. From germline, CDR1 is LNHDA and CDR2 SQIVND (reference sequence). This CDR3 is built from 15 residues. The CDR3 spells CASSIVQQGKNIQYF. DNA of the CDR3: TGTGCCAGTAGTATAGTACAACAGGGGAAAAACATTCAGTACTTC.

This clone was counted once. The CDR3 loop reads CASSLYNEQFF. The DNA of the CDR3 is TGTGCCAGCAGTCTATACAATGAGCAGTTCTTC. The J gene is TRBJ2-1, the V gene TRBV6-2 or TRBV6-3; D ambiguous. The CDR3 extends over 11 amino acids. V lost 5 bases to trimming and J lost 4 bases, with 3 bases between them. Germline CDR1 is MNHEY and CDR2 is SVGEGT.

This chain links TRBV25-1 with TRBJ1-2, with 7 bases that match TRBD1. This CDR3 contains 13 residues. Per germline, CDR1 MGHDK and CDR2 SYGVNS. Losses at the gene ends were 4 bases for V and 8 bases for J; bases not matched to a gene: 7. As DNA, the CDR3 is TGTGCCAGCAGTGGAACAGGGGTCCGGGGCTACACCTTC. Its protein product is CASSGTGVRGYTF.

The rearrangement links TRBV19 to TRBJ1-1; TRBD1 matches at 9 bases. The CDR3 sequence is 14 residues long. Germline V gene lookup returns CDR1 LNHDA and CDR2 SQIVND (reference sequence). With V trimmed by 7 bases and J by 4 bases, 7 bases remained unmatched. The CDR3 loop is CASIQDRGGTEAFF. The CDR3 coding sequence is TGTGCCAGTATCCAGGACAGGGGCGGCACTGAAGCTTTCTTT.

This chain links TRBV6-1 with TRBJ2-7, with unresolved D. Germline V CDR1 and CDR2: MNHNS, SASEGT. This CDR3 spans 16 amino acids. V lost 2 bases and J lost 3, with 17 bases in between. CDR3 nucleotides: TGTGCCAGCAGTGAACGGGTCTCGAGAATTAACTACGAGCAGTACTTC. This encodes CASSERVSRINYEQYF.

The chain couples TRBV6-5 to TRBJ1-2, with D perhaps matching TRBD1 (5 bases). The length of the CDR3 is 13 residues. Between the trimmed V and J ends, which lost 6 bases and 4 bases, there was a span of 12 bases. Looked up from germline, CDR1 is MNHEY and CDR2 is SVGAGI. The CDR3 reads CASRTQGAYGYTF. DNA of the CDR3: TGTGCCAGCAGAACCCAGGGTGCCTATGGCTACACCTTC.

The CDR3 DNA is TGCGCCAGCAGCCGAAGCCAAGAGGGGGCAAAAAGGGGGTATTCACCCCTCCACTTT. Amino acids: CASSRSQEGAKRGYSPLHF. V usage is TRBV4-1 and J usage is TRBJ1-6; 7 positions match TRBD1. The V gene end was trimmed by 4 bases and the J gene end by 8 bases; junction bases not matched to a gene: 20. Germline V gives CDR1 MGHRA, CDR2 YSYEKL. This CDR3 comprises 19 residues.

The rearrangement uses TRBV7-3 and TRBJ2-2, with TRBD2 identical over 7 bases. V was clipped by 4 bases and J by 2 bases; unmatched bases: 13. Per germline, CDR1 SGHTA and CDR2 FQGTGA. The CDR3 sequence is 18 residues long. The CDR3 loop reads CASSSRPTRAGNTGELFF. As DNA, the CDR3 is TGTGCCAGCAGCTCCAGACCCACCCGAGCGGGAAACACCGGGGAGCTGTTTTTT.

V is TRBV12-3 or TRBV12-4 and J is TRBJ1-1; no clear D. The CDR3 has 12 residues. The ends were cut back, 5 bases at V and 4 bases at J, with 8 bases in the middle. The CDR3 nucleotides read TGTGCCAGCAGTCCCGGGGTCACTGAAGCTTTCTTT. Translation gives CASSPGVTEAFF.

J is TRBJ1-4 and V is TRBV18; D is unclear. The CDR3 contains 14 residues. Germline CDR1 and CDR2: KGHSH and LQKENI. Trimming shortened V by 2 bases and J by 5 bases, and 9 bases separated the two germline ends. The CDR3 DNA sequence: TGTGCCAGCTCACCAGGGAGAGGAAATGAAAAACTGTTTTTT. Its protein is CASSPGRGNEKLFF. The complete variable domain, with remaining parts taken from reference TRBV18 and TRBJ1-4, reads NAGVMQNPRHLVRRRGQEARLRCSPMKGHSHVYWYRQLPEEGLKFMVYLQKENIIDESGMPKERFSAEFPKEGPSILRIQQVVRGDSAAYFCASSPGRGNEKLFFGSGTQLSVL.

This clone was seen just once. This chain joins TRBV6-6 and TRBJ2-7, with D perhaps TRBD2 (6 bases). This CDR3 comprises 14 residues. V was trimmed by 0 bases and J by 7 bases, leaving 13 bases between them. Germline values: CDR1 MNHNY, CDR2 SVGAGI (reference sequence). The CDR3 sequence is CASSYSVPGGEQYF. The CDR3 nucleotides are TGTGCCAGCAGTTACTCGGTGCCAGGAGGGGAGCAGTACTTC.

V gene TRBV18 combines with J gene TRBJ2-3; weak D call: TRBD1 (5 bases). The CDR3 runs 15 residues. Germline CDR1 reads KGHSH; CDR2 reads LQKENI. V was shortened by 0 bases and J by 4 bases, with 11 bases between the two germline ends. CDR3 sequence reads: CASSPPTRVADTQYF. Here the CDR3 DNA reads TGTGCCAGCTCACCACCGACCAGGGTCGCAGATACGCAGTATTTT. The full variable domain, completed using reference TRBV18 and TRBJ2-3, is NAGVMQNPRHLVRRRGQEARLRCSPMKGHSHVYWYRQLPEEGLKFMVYLQKENIIDESGMPKERFSAEFPKEGPSILRIQQVVRGDSAAYFCASSPPTRVADTQYFGPGTRLTVL.

This chain connects TRBV19 to TRBJ1-1; no clear D. The V gene's germline CDR1 is LNHDA and CDR2 SQIVND (reference sequence). V dropped 10 bases and J dropped 4 bases, with 13 bases sitting between them. This CDR3 has 12 residues. CDR3 residues: CAMYVAITEAFF. CDR3 DNA: TGTGCCATGTACGTAGCAATCACTGAAGCTTTCTTT.

The CDR3 protein is CASSSEGPRNEQFF. The CDR3, as DNA: TGCGCCAGCAGCTCTGAGGGCCCGCGGAATGAGCAGTTCTTC. V and J are TRBV5-1 and TRBJ2-1, with D possibly matching TRBD2 (5 bases). This CDR3 comprises 14 residues. Germline V gene data show CDR1 as SGHRS and CDR2 as YFSETQ. Between the trimmed V and J ends, which lost 3 bases and 7 bases, there was a span of 14 bases. The variable domain in full, with the rest retrieved from reference TRBV5-1 and TRBJ2-1, is KAGVTQTPRYLIKTRGQQVTLSCSPISGHRSVSWYQQTPGQGLQFLFEYFSETQRNKGNFPGRFSGRQFSNSRSEMNVSTLELGDSALYLCASSSEGPRNEQFFGPGTRLTVL.

This clone has just a few counts. The rearrangement uses TRBV15 and TRBJ1-1, with 7 bases matching TRBD1. Germline V lookup: CDR1 LNHNV, CDR2 YYDKDF (reference sequence). Trimming at V came to 0 bases and at J to 6 bases, leaving 7 bases not matched to a gene. CDR3 length: 15 residues. The CDR3: CATSRDTEGASEAFF. The CDR3, as DNA: TGTGCCACCAGCAGAGATACGGAGGGGGCCTCTGAAGCTTTCTTT.

The rearrangement joins TRBV10-1 to TRBJ2-3; no reliable D call. The CDR3 totals 18 residues. The V gene's germline CDR1 is WNHNN and CDR2 SYGVQD (reference sequence). Between the trimmed V and J ends, which lost 0 bases and 0 bases, there was a span of 16 bases. The CDR3 sequence: CASSESIEQSASTDTQYF. CDR3 coding DNA: TGCGCCAGCAGTGAGTCCATCGAACAGAGTGCTAGCACAGATACGCAGTATTTT.

J is TRBJ1-6 and V is TRBV7-2; D might be TRBD1 (6 bases). The germline gives CDR1 SGHTA, CDR2 FQGNSA. The germline V and J ends were trimmed by 1 base and 7 bases, with 14 bases remaining between them. The CDR3 sequence is 16 residues long. CDR3 region: CASSLVSGTLNSPLHF. The CDR3 bases are TGTGCCAGCAGCTTAGTTTCGGGGACACTAAATTCACCCCTCCACTTT.

V usage is TRBV15 and J usage is TRBJ1-3; 7 bases are shared with TRBD1. J lost 0 bases, V lost 5 bases, and 1 base had no gene match. This CDR3 has 14 amino acids. Germline V lookup: CDR1 LNHNV, CDR2 YYDKDF (reference sequence). The CDR3 spells CATSWDSSGNTIYF. The CDR3 coding sequence is TGTGCCACCAGCTGGGACAGCTCTGGAAACACCATATATTTT.

The chain uses TRBV7-2 and TRBJ1-1; no clear D gene. Trimming stripped 5 bases from V and 2 bases from J, with 15 bases between. The germline V gene encodes CDR1 SGHTA and CDR2 FQGNSA. CDR3 length: 15 amino acids. The CDR3: CASSPRAGSNTEAFF. The DNA of the CDR3 is TGTGCCAGCAGCCCACGGGCGGGCTCTAACACTGAAGCTTTCTTT.

The chain carries TRBV25-1 and TRBJ2-2, with 7 bases identical to TRBD1. The CDR3 consists of 14 residues. Germline V gives CDR1 MGHDK, CDR2 SYGVNS. Trimming cost V 8 bases and J 5 bases; bases outside gene matches: 8. CDR3 sequence: CASGWQGQTGELFF. The DNA for the CDR3 is TGTGCCAGCGGATGGCAGGGACAGACCGGGGAGCTGTTTTTT. Together with reference TRBV25-1 and TRBJ2-2, the CDR3 gives the full variable domain: EADIYQTPRYLVIGTGKKITLECSQTMGHDKMYWYQQDPGMELHLIHYSYGVNSTEKGDLSSESTVSRIRTEHFPLTLESARPSHTSQYLCASGWQGQTGELFFGEGSRLTVL.

DNA for the CDR3: TGTGCCAGCATGCAAATGCAGGGTGCCGCTGAAGCTTTCTTT. It specifies CASMQMQGAAEAFF. The chain links TRBV7-2 to TRBJ1-1; the D gene is possibly TRBD1 (5 bases). The V gene lost 7 bases and the J gene lost 6 bases, with 18 bases spanning the gap. Germline CDR1 reads SGHTA; CDR2 reads FQGNSA. There are 14 residues in the CDR3.